This passage covers 27 T cell receptor beta chains from one sample sequenced in a study of spatial heterogeneity in lung cancer. Broader study findings: Mutation counts in tumors were tracked by counts of expanded intratumoral alpha and beta TCRs.

Using its own MiXCR run on the 5' RACE reads, TCRdb lists one record per CDR3 protein. The profile shows roughly 17,000 distinct CDR3 sequences, 9.5% to 10% of them singletons. The time point was: sample taken at primary tumor resection. No antigen has been assigned to these receptors. The sample in question was lung tumor tissue, obtained at surgery. The source is a female donor with early-stage non-small cell lung cancer.

This clonotype was counted many times. The library was prepared for alpha chains; this beta chain is a stray read, so its frequency means little. The rearrangement links TRBV7-2 to TRBJ1-5, with D possibly matching TRBD1 (5 bases). V was shortened by 5 bases and J by 1 base, with 18 bases between the two germline ends. Germline-derived CDR1 and CDR2 are SGHTA and FQGNSA. This CDR3 comprises 17 residues. For the CDR3, the DNA is TGTGCCAGCAGCCCTGGGGCAGGTATGGGAAGCAATCAGCCCCAGCATTTT. It yields the protein CASSPGAGMGSNQPQHF. The whole variable domain, remainder taken from reference TRBV7-2 and TRBJ1-5, is GAGVSQSPSNKVTEKGKDVELRCDPISGHTALYWYRQSLGQGLEFLIYFQGNSAPDKSGLPSDRFSAERTGGSVSTLTIQRTQQEDSAVYLCASSPGAGMGSNQPQHFGDGTRLSIL.

This clonotype occurred many times. The library was designed around alpha chains, so this beta chain is a stray read whose abundance carries little weight. The chain carries TRBV5-1 and TRBJ1-2; a possible D gene is TRBD1 (6 bases). The germline V gene encodes CDR1 SGHRS and CDR2 YFSETQ. The CDR3 length is 15 residues. V lost 1 base to trimming and J lost 4 bases, with 14 bases between them. CDR3 coding DNA: TGCGCCAGCAGCTTGACCCTAGACAGGACCTATGGCTACACCTTC. The encoded protein is CASSLTLDRTYGYTF.

Regarding this clonotype: This beta chain represents an off-target read in a library built for alpha chains; its size is of limited meaning. As DNA, the CDR3 is TGCAGCGTTCGCGGACAGACGGGATTCTACACCTTC. It encodes CSVRGQTGFYTF. The rearrangement joins TRBV29-1 to TRBJ1-2; D might be TRBD1 (6 bases). Germline assignment: CDR1 SQVTM and CDR2 ANQGSEA. V lost 5 bases, J lost 10 bases, and 17 bases lay in between. The CDR3 consists of 12 residues.

With respect to this clonotype: As an off-target read in a library built for alpha chains, this beta chain has a frequency of little significance. The chain couples TRBV12-3 or TRBV12-4 to TRBJ2-1, with D perhaps TRBD1 (5 bases). Trimming cost V 7 bases and J 9 bases, with 16 bases left between them. The CDR3 has 13 residues. The CDR3 DNA reads as TGTGCCAGCATCCCCGCAGGGTTCGGTGAGCAGTTCTTC. It encodes CASIPAGFGEQFF.

To note about this clonotype: The library was built for alpha chains, so this beta chain is an off-target read and its size means little. The chain has TRBV28 and TRBJ2-7; 9 positions agree with TRBD1. Germline trimming cut 5 bases from V and 3 bases from J; bases unmatched to any gene: 5. The germline gives CDR1 MDHEN, CDR2 SYDVKM. This CDR3 has 14 residues. The CDR3 loop reads CASSRGDRDYEQYF. CDR3 sequence (DNA): TGTGCCAGCAGTCGCGGGGACAGGGACTACGAGCAGTACTTC. The whole variable domain, filled in from reference TRBV28 and TRBJ2-7, reads DVKVTQSSRYLVKRTGEKVFLECVQDMDHENMFWYRQDPGLGLRLIYFSYDVKMKEKGDIPEGYSVSREKKERFSLILESASTNQTSMYLCASSRGDRDYEQYFGPGTRLTVT.

Of note for this clonotype: This beta chain turned up in a library designed for alpha chains; as an off-target read, its abundance says little. V gene TRBV18 combines with J gene TRBJ2-1; 12 bases fit TRBD2. This CDR3 region has 15 residues. The germline V gene encodes CDR1 KGHSH and CDR2 LQKENI. V lost 2 bases and J lost 6; bases outside the gene matches: 2. CDR3 nucleotides: TGTGCCAGCTCACCAGGACTAGCGGGGCTCAATGAGCAGTTCTTC. Translating it yields CASSPGLAGLNEQFF.

In this sample, this clonotype turned up many times. This beta chain is off target for a library built for alpha chains, so its abundance means little. The genes are TRBV4-1 and TRBJ2-3, with D possibly being TRBD2 (6 bases). Germline CDR1 and CDR2: MGHRA and YSYEKL. V lost 3 bases, J lost 6 bases, and 10 bases lay in between. This CDR3 spans 13 amino acids. The CDR3 nucleotides are TGCGCCAGCAGCCAGGGACTCCTCGATACGCAGTATTTT. It translates to CASSQGLLDTQYF.

On this clonotype itself: This beta chain came through as a stray read in a library set up for alpha chains, and its size says little. The gene calls are TRBV28 and TRBJ1-1; 9 bases align to TRBD1. This CDR3 has 14 amino acids. The germline V gene has CDR1 MDHEN and CDR2 SYDVKM. V lost 5 bases to trimming and J lost 4 bases; unmatched junction nucleotides: 5. The CDR3 region has the DNA TGTGCCAGCAGTAACAGGGGGCGAAGCACTGAAGCTTTCTTT. This encodes CASSNRGRSTEAFF.

Sample share makes this clonotype medium-sized (0.01 to 0.1%). As an off-target read in a library built for alpha chains, this beta chain has a frequency of little significance. The genes are TRBV6-5 and TRBJ2-1; 7 bases fit TRBD1. CDR1 and CDR2 (germline): MNHEY, SVGAGI. The CDR3 is 15 residues long. The V segment lost 7 bases and the J segment 4 bases; nucleotides outside the gene matches: 10. CDR3 coding DNA: TGTGCCAGCACTCCGTGGCAGGGGGTTTACAATGAGCAGTTCTTC. Protein: CASTPWQGVYNEQFF.

About this clonotype: Within a library made for alpha chains, this beta chain is off target, and its count is uninformative. This chain uses TRBV6-2 or TRBV6-3 with TRBJ1-3; no clear D gene. The CDR3 is 14 amino acids. V lost 6 bases and J 2 bases, leaving 11 bases between the germline ends. Germline CDR1 reads MNHEY; CDR2 reads SVGEGT. The CDR3 loop is CASSLRRAGNTIYF. CDR3 nucleotides: TGTGCCAGCAGCCTCCGGAGGGCTGGAAACACCATATATTTT.

This clonotype was found a few times. Because the library targeted alpha chains, this beta chain is an off-target read whose size means little. The V call is TRBV9, the J call TRBJ2-1; no clear D gene. Germline CDR1 reads SGDLS; CDR2 reads YYNGEE. V was trimmed by 0 bases and J by 0 bases, leaving 19 bases between them. The CDR3 extends over 19 amino acids. The CDR3 loop reads CASSVGSVAAWGSYNEQFF. In DNA form, the CDR3 reads TGTGCCAGCAGCGTAGGGTCCGTGGCAGCCTGGGGCTCCTACAATGAGCAGTTCTTC.

The table lists this clonotype with a few counts. The size of this beta chain means little, since it is a stray read in a library made for alpha chains. The chain has TRBV12-5 and TRBJ2-5; no firm D call. Trimming left V 7 bases short and J 0 bases short, with 21 bases between. Germline CDR1 LGHNT, CDR2 FRNRAP. This CDR3 is built from 17 residues. The CDR3 bases are TGTGCTAGTGCCGCCGTACGGGCAGCTTTTTACCAAGAGACCCAGTACTTC. This sequence encodes CASAAVRAAFYQETQYF. The full variable domain, rest sourced from reference TRBV12-5 and TRBJ2-5, is DARVTQTPRHKVTEMGQEVTMRCQPILGHNTVFWYRQTMMQGLELLAYFRNRAPLDDSGMPKDRFSAEMPDATLATLKIQPSEPRDSAVYFCASAAVRAAFYQETQYFGPGTRLLVL.

This clonotype occurred many times. Little can be read into the size of this beta chain, an off-target read in a library designed for alpha chains. This chain uses TRBV12-3 or TRBV12-4 with TRBJ1-4; D not certain. This CDR3 comprises 14 residues. Trimming removed 3 bases at V and 6 bases at J, with 11 bases between. The DNA of the CDR3 is TGTGCCAGCAGTTTGGGGAGTACAGATGAAAAACTGTTTTTT. Amino acids: CASSLGSTDEKLFF.

This clonotype was found many times. Because the library targeted alpha chains, this beta chain is an off-target read whose size means little. The gene calls are TRBV18 and TRBJ1-3; a weak D match, TRBD1 (6 bases). Germline lookup yields CDR1 KGHSH and CDR2 LQKENI. This CDR3 is 16 amino acids long. With 4 bases removed from V and 0 bases from J, the gap between germline ends came to 13 bases. The CDR3 DNA is TGTGCCAGCTCACTCCAACAGGGTTCCTCTGGAAACACCATATATTTT. It codes for CASSLQQGSSGNTIYF.

This clonotype was recorded many times. This beta chain is a stray sequence in a library constructed for alpha chains; its clone size is not meaningful. The chain has TRBV4-3 and TRBJ1-1; maybe TRBD1 (6 bases). CDR3 size: 14 residues. Between the trimmed V and J ends, which lost 3 bases and 4 bases, there was a span of 12 bases. Germline CDR1 LGHNA, CDR2 YSLEER. The CDR3 reads CASSHQGLGTEAFF. The CDR3 DNA sequence: TGCGCCAGCAGCCATCAGGGGTTGGGCACTGAAGCTTTCTTT.

This clonotype is deemed medium-sized. Because this beta chain is a stray read in a library intended to capture alpha chains, its abundance should not be given much weight. V and J are TRBV20-1 and TRBJ2-3, with 9 bases aligning to TRBD2. Trimming removed 5 bases from V and 2 bases from J; junction bases left unmatched: 14. CDR3 length: 17 residues. Germline values: CDR1 DFQATT, CDR2 SNEGSKA (reference sequence). The DNA for the CDR3 is TGCAGTGCTCGTGGGGGGGCTAGCGGGGCTGACACAGATACGCAGTATTTT. Residues: CSARGGASGADTDTQYF.

This clonotype came up many times. This beta chain is a stray read from a library made for alpha chains; its abundance is not meaningful. The chain combines TRBV12-3 or TRBV12-4 with TRBJ2-3; the match to TRBD2 covers 9 bases. The CDR3 is 14 residues long. Trimming at V came to 5 bases and at J to 4 bases, leaving 4 bases not matched to a gene. This CDR3 reads CASSRTSVADTQYF. The CDR3 bases are TGTGCCAGCAGTCGGACTAGCGTTGCAGATACGCAGTATTTT.

This clonotype has just a few counts. Sequence at one end of the junction differs from germline and may be a read error. Since the library was made to target alpha chains, this beta chain is a stray read and its abundance is not meaningful. J is TRBJ2-7 and V is TRBV7-9; TRBD2 matches 15 bases. CDR3 size: 14 residues. Germline CDR1 and CDR2: SEHNR and FQNEAQ (reference sequence). The CDR3 protein is CASSLGTSGGPPIF. The CDR3 DNA is TGTGCCAGCAGCCTTGGGACTAGCGGGGGGCCCCCTATCTTC.

A word on this clonotype: This beta chain represents an off-target read in a library built for alpha chains; its size is of limited meaning. The chain uses TRBV5-4 and TRBJ1-4; D possibly corresponds to TRBD1 (6 bases). Germline-derived CDR1 and CDR2 are SGHNT and YYREEE (reference sequence). The V end lost 4 bases, the J end lost 3 bases, and 13 bases lay between the germline ends. The CDR3 runs 15 residues. This chain's CDR3 is CASSIQGRANEKLFF. The DNA for the CDR3 is TGTGCCAGCAGCATACAGGGAAGAGCTAATGAAAAACTGTTTTTT.

A note on this clonotype: A library made for alpha chains picked up this beta chain off target, so its size means little. The chain couples TRBV20-1 to TRBJ2-3; no reliable D call. Per germline, CDR1 DFQATT and CDR2 SNEGSKA (reference sequence). Trimming shortened V by 3 bases and J by 5 bases, and 12 bases separated the two germline ends. The CDR3 is 13 residues long. CDR3 DNA sequence: TGCAGTGCTAGGGTCCGGTTACAAGATACGCAGTATTTT. Translating it yields CSARVRLQDTQYF.

This clonotype was recorded at least ten times. Within a library made for alpha chains, this beta chain is off target, and its count is uninformative. This rearrangement joins TRBV7-2 to TRBJ1-2, with a tentative D call TRBD1 (6 bases). This CDR3 region has 14 residues. In germline, CDR1 is SGHTA, CDR2 FQGNSA. V was shortened by 6 bases and J by 5 bases, with 16 bases between the two germline ends. The CDR3 spells CASSPGGGLYGYTF. The CDR3 DNA follows: TGTGCCAGCAGTCCTGGTGGGGGCCTTTATGGCTACACCTTC.

In regard to this clonotype: This beta chain appears as a stray read in a library generated for alpha chains; its size is not informative. The rearrangement uses TRBV20-1 and TRBJ2-1; 8 positions agree with TRBD1. Germline V gives CDR1 DFQATT, CDR2 SNEGSKA (reference sequence). Trimming took 6 bases from V and 7 from J; bases not matched to a gene: 23. The CDR3 runs to 18 residues. CDR3 amino acids: CSAEGTGRGQSLWNEQFF. In DNA, the CDR3 is TGCAGTGCCGAAGGAACGGGCAGGGGGCAATCATTGTGGAATGAGCAGTTCTTC.

This clonotype occurred many times. For a library built for alpha chains, this beta chain is a stray read; little rests on its size. The V call is TRBV6-2 or TRBV6-3, the J call TRBJ2-5; no reliable D call. Germline lookup yields CDR1 MNHEY and CDR2 SVGEGT. The CDR3 loop spans 14 amino acids. V gave up 4 bases and J gave up 3 bases, with 12 bases separating them. CDR3 nucleotide sequence: TGTGCCAGCAGTTCGCCTGCTCGTGAAGAGACCCAGTACTTC. Translating gives CASSSPAREETQYF.

This clonotype was picked up many times. This beta chain slipped into a library made for alpha chains as a stray read, so its size is not meaningful. The V and J genes are TRBV12-3 or TRBV12-4 and TRBJ1-1; D gene uncertain. V was shortened by 3 bases and J by 1 base, with 12 bases between the two germline ends. The CDR3 spans 15 residues. The CDR3 nucleotides are TGTGCCAGCAGTTTGGGGATGAGATGGAACACTGAAGCTTTCTTT. Translation gives CASSLGMRWNTEAFF.

This clonotype was observed many times. This beta chain appears as a stray read in a library generated for alpha chains; its size is not informative. The genes are TRBV28 and TRBJ1-6; tentative D call: TRBD1 (6 bases). V was pared by 3 bases and J by 3 bases, with 12 bases between. CDR3 length: 16 residues. Germline-derived CDR1 and CDR2 are MDHEN and SYDVKM. CDR3 sequence reads: CASSFYRADYNSPLHF. CDR3 nucleotide sequence: TGTGCCAGCAGTTTTTACAGGGCCGACTATAATTCACCCCTCCACTTT.

This clonotype was counted between two and nine times. In a library made to pick up alpha chains, this beta chain is a stray read with a size that means little. J is TRBJ2-3 and V is TRBV20-1; 7 bases match TRBD2. The V gene end was trimmed by 7 bases and the J gene end by 2 bases; junction bases not matched to a gene: 12. This CDR3 has 15 residues. Germline-derived CDR1 and CDR2 are DFQATT and SNEGSKA (reference sequence). In nucleotides, the CDR3 is TGCAGTGAGGTCAGCGGGATCCATTCCACAGATACGCAGTATTTT. This sequence encodes CSEVSGIHSTDTQYF.

This clonotype appeared a few times. The library was designed around alpha chains, so this beta chain is a stray read whose abundance carries little weight. The V and J genes are TRBV5-4 and TRBJ2-6, with D uncertain. Trimming cost V 4 bases and J 3 bases, with 11 bases left between them. Germline assignment: CDR1 SGHNT and CDR2 YYREEE (reference sequence). The CDR3 extends over 15 amino acids. CDR3 DNA sequence: TGTGCCAGCAGCGGTCGGTTTTATGGGGCCAACGTCCTGACTTTC. Translating it yields CASSGRFYGANVLTF. Together with reference TRBV5-4 and TRBJ2-6, the CDR3 gives the full variable domain: ETGVTQSPTHLIKTRGQQVTLRCSSQSGHNTVSWYQQALGQGPQFIFQYYREEENGRGNFPPRFSGLQFPNYSSELNVNALELDDSALYLCASSGRFYGANVLTFGAGSRLTVL.